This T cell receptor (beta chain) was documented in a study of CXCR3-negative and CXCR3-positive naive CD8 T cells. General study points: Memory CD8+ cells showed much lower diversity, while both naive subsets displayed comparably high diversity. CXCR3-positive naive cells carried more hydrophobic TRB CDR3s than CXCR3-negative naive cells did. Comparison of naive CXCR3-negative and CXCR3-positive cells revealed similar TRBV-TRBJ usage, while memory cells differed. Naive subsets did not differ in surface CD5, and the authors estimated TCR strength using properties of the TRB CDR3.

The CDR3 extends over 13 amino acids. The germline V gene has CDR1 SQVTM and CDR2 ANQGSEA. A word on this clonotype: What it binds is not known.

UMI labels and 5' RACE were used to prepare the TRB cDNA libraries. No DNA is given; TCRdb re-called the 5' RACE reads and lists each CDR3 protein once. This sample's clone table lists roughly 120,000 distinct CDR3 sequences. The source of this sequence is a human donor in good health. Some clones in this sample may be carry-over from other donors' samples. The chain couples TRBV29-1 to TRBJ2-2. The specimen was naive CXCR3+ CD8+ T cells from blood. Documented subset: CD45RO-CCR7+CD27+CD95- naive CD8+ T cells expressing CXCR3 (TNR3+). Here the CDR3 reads CSVETANTGELFF.